This T cell receptor beta chain appears in the sequencing data of a study of shared clonotypes between healthy human individuals. Findings and caveats of the study: Sequencing depth was expected to affect clonotype sharing among donors. Naive subsets, compared against memory subsets, generally had larger estimated richness values.

Each of the donors was a healthy adult who was HIV-negative and had not had a recent acute infection or vaccination. Concerning this clone itself: Antigen: not known.

Each replicate PCR on the sorted subsets used about 220 ng DNA (about 30,000 T cell genomes). Profiled with immunoSEQ multiplex PCR; TCRdb holds only in-frame clones, not every one. The sample has around 2.5 million clones, approximately 93% seen once. This clonotype originated in a man aged 18 to 30 in good health. Some clones in this sample may be carry-over from other donors' samples. Sample: naive CD4+ T cells from PBMCs. Subset in this sample: CD45RA+ positively selected.

CDR3 nucleotide sequence: TGTGCCAGCAGTTTATCCCCGACAGGGACCACCTACGAGCAGTACTTC. It codes for CASSLSPTGTTYEQYF. The V gene is TRBV27, the J gene TRBJ2-5; 7 bases are shared with TRBD1. The end of the DNA aligns better with TRBJ2-7, so the J call may be wrong. The germline gives CDR1 MNHEY, CDR2 SMNVEV (reference sequence). This CDR3 region has 16 residues.